The sequence of this TCR beta chain was determined in a study of blood T cell repertoires in COVID-19 (dated by TCRdb to the early 2020s). For the study in its entirety: The collaborator samples originated in the United States, Italy and Spain and spanned the acute and convalescent phases of COVID-19. The prospective study material was composed of cDNA or gDNA derived from T cells, B-cell-depleted T cells, or PBMCs. The dataset comprised deeply sampled blood TCRbeta repertoires from subjects exposed to, actively infected with, or recovered from COVID-19. The repertoires were released in a freely available public database intended as a resource for research on the immune response to SARS-CoV-2. Samples were obtained from the ongoing ImmuneRACE study (first 160 participants) and from 1,000 to 1,500 subjects provided by 6 global collaborators. The sample metadata nearly always contained a de-identified subject ID, COVID-19 status, age in years and sex. Where available, HLA class I and class II types were taken from metadata supplied by the sample provider and were not determined by assay-based typing.

A word on this clone: Its binding antigen is unknown. Base qualities were left out, and no much larger clone turns up one base away.

Enrolling through a virtual design, the prospective study's participants ranged in age from roughly 18 to 95 years and lived across 24 United States geographic areas. Cohort assignment in the prospective study relied on participant-reported clinical history from a screening survey and a study questionnaire. Each participant in the prospective study had whole blood, serum and a nasopharyngeal or oropharyngeal swab collected by mobile phlebotomists. Prospective study participants could optionally give additional blood draws and questionnaires over an approximately two-month period. Before DNA extraction, prospective study blood samples were shipped either frozen or at room temperature. V lost 2 bases and J lost 3 bases, and the count of bases not matched to a germline gene is 4. The germline V gene encodes CDR1 SEHNR and CDR2 FQNEAQ (reference sequence). The CDR3 spans 16 residues, from the cysteine through the phenylalanine. CDR3 DNA only is kept here, 48 bases in frame from base 1.

The full study reports these points: The amount of clinical and demographic metadata varied by source and participant and was provided uncurated.

The immunoSEQ Assay, a bias-controlled multiplex PCR, was used to amplify TCRbeta CDR3 regions from genomic DNA. In the authors' own workflow: The number of nucleated cells in each sample was estimated from the amplification of reference gene primers within the assay. To quantify the absolute abundance of each unique TCRbeta CDR3 rearrangement, sequence reads were collapsed and filtered. For each sample, productive Simpson clonality was calculated as the square root of Simpson's diversity index across productive rearrangements. The immuneACCESS repertoire file appears here via TCRdb, limited to in-frame rearrangements. These files lack a portion of the clones; in checked studies, under half of the deficit traces to unresolved V genes, and the cause of the others is not known. The D gene and trimming were derived from the DNA, and the V and J assignments and clone size from that table. Recorded for this sample are some 380,000 clones; 88% of them occurred a single time. Roughly 2% of the sample is in the top ten clones.

The sample taken for sequencing was PBMCs or T cells enriched from blood (not recorded which). This receptor was taken from a woman aged 40 to 50 with acute COVID-19. The chain is made from TRBV7-9 and TRBJ1-4, and 9 junctional nucleotides match TRBD1. Read as DNA, the sequence is TGTGCCAGCAGCTTACGACAGGGGGGCGCTAATGAAAAACTGTTTTTT. Its protein reads: CASSLRQGGANEKLFF.